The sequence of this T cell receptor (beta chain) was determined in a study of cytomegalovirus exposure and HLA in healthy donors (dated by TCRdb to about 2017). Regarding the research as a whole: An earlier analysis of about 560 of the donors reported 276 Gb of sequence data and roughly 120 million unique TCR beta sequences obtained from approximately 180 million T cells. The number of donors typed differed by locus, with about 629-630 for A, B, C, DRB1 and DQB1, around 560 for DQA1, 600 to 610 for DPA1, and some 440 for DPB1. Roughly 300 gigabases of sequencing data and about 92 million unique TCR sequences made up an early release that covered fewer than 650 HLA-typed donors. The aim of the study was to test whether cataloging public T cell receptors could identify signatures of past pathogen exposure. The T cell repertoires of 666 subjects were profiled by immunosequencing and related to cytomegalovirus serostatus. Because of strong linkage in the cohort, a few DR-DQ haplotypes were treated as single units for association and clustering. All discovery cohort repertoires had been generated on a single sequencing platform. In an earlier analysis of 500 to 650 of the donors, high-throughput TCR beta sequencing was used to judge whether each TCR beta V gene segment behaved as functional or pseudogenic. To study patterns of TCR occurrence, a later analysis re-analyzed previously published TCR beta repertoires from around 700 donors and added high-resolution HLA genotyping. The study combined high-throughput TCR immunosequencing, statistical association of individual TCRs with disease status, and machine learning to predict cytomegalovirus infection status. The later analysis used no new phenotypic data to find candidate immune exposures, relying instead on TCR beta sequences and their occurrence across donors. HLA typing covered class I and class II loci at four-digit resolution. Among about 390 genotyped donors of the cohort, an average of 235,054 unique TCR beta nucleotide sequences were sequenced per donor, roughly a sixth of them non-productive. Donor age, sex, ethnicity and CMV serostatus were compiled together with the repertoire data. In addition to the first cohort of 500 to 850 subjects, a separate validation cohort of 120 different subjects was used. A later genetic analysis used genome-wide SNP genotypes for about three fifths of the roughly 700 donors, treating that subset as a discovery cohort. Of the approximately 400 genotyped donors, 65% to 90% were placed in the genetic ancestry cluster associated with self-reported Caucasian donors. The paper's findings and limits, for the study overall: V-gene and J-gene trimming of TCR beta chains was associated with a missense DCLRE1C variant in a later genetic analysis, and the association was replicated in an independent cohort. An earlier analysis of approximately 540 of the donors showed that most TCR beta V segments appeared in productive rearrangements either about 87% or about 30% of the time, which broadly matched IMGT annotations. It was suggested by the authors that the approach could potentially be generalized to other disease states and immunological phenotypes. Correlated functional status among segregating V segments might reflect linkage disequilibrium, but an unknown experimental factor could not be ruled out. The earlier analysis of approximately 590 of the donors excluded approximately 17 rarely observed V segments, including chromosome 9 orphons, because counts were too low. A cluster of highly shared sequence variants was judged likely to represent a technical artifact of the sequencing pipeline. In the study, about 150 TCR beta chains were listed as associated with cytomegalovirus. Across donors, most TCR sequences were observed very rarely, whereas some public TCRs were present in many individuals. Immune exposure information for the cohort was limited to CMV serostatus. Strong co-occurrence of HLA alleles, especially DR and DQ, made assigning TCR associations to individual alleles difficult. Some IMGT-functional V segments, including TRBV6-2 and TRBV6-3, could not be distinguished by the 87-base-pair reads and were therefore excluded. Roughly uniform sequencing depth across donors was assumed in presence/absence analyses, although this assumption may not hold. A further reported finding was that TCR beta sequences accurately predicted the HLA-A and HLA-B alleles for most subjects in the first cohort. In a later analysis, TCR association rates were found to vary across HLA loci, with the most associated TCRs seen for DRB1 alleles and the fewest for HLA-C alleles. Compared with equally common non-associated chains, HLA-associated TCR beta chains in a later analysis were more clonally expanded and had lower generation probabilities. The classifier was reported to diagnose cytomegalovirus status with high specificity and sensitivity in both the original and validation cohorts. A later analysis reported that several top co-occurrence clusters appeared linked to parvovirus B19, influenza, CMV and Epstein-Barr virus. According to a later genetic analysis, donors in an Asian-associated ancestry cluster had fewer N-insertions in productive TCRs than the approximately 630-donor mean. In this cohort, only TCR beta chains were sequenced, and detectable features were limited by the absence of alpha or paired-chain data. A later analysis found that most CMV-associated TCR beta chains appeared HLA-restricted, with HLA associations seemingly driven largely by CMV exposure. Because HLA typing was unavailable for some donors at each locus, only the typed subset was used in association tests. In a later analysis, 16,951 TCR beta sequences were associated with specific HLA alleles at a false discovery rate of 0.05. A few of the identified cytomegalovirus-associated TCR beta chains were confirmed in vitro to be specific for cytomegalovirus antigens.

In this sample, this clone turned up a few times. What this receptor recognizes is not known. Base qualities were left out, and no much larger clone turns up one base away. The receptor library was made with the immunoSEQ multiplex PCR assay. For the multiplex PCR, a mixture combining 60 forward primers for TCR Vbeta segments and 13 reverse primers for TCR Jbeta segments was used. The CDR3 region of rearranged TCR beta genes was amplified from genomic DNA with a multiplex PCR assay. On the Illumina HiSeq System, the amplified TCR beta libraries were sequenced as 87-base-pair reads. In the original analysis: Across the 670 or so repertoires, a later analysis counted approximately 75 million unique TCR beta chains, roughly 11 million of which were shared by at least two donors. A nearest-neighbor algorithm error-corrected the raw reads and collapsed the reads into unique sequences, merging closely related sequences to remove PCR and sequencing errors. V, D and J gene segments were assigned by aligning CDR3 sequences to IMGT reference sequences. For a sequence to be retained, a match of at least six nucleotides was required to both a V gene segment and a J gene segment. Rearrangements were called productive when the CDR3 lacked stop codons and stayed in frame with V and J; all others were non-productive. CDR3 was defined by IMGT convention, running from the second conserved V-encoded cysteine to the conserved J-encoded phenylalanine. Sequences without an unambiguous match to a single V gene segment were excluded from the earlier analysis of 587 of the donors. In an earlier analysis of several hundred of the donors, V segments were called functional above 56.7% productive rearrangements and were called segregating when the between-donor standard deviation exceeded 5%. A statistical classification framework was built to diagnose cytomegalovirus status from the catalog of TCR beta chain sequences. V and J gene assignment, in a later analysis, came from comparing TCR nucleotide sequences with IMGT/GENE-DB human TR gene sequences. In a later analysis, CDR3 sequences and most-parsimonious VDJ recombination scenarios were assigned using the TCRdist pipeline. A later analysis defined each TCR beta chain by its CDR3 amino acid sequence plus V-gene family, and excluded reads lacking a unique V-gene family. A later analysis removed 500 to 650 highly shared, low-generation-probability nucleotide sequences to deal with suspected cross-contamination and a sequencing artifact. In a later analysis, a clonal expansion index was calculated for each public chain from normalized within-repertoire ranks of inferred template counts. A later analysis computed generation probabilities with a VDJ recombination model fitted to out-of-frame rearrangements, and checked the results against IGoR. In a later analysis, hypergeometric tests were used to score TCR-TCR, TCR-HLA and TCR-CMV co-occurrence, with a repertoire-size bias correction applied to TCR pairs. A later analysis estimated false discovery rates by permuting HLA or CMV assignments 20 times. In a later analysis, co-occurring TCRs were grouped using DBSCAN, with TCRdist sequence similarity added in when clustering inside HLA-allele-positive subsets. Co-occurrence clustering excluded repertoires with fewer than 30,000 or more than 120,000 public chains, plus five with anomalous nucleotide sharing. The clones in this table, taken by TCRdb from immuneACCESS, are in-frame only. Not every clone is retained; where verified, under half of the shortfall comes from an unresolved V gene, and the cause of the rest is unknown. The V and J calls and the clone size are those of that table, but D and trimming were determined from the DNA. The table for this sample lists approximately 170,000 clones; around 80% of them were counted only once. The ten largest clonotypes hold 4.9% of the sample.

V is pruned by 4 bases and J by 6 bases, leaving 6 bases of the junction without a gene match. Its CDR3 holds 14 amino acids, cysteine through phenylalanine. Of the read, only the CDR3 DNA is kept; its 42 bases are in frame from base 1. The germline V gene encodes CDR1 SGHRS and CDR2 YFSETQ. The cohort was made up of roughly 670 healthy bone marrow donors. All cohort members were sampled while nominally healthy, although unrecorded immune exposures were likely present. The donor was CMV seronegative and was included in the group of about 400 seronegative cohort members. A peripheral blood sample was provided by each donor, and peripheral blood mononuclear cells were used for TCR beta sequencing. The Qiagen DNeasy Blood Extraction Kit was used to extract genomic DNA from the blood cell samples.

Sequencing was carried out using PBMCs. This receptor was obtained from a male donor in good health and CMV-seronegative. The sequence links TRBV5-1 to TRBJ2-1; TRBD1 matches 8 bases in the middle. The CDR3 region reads CASSIGQGINEQFF. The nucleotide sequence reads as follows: TGCGCCAGCAGCATAGGACAGGGCATCAATGAGCAGTTCTTC. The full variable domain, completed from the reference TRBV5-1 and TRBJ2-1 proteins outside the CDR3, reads KAGVTQTPRYLIKTRGQQVTLSCSPISGHRSVSWYQQTPGQGLQFLFEYFSETQRNKGNFPGRFSGRQFSNSRSEMNVSTLELGDSALYLCASSIGQGINEQFFGPGTRLTVL.